The TCR beta chain under discussion was sequenced for a study of CD8 T cells in ankylosing spondylitis. Overall study results and limits: Matched ankylosing spondylitis synovial fluid reportedly showed significant enrichment of disease-linked clones. Fewer than 10 highly homologous variants formed a TCR beta motif that appeared characteristic of ankylosing spondylitis blood. Disease-linked clones bore a CD8+ phenotype, appearing relatively rarely in peripheral blood.

Each TCR beta library was made by quantitative 5'-RACE that incorporated molecular barcodes. TCRdb called the 5' RACE reads again in MiXCR, with one record for every CDR3 protein. Among a few hundred thousand distinct CDR3 sequences listed, roughly 22% were seen once. There are a few counts of this clonotype. What it binds is not known. Germline trimming cut 6 bases from V and 4 bases from J; bases unmatched to any gene: 5. The CDR3 spans 14 residues. CDR1 MNHNS and CDR2 SASEGT come from the germline V gene. This chain links TRBV6-1 with TRBJ2-3; 9 bases are a match to TRBD1. Sequencing was done on a sample of blood, either unsorted or a sorted T cell fraction (not recorded which). The TCR comes from a male donor with ankylosing spondylitis or in good health (not recorded which). DNA for the CDR3: TGTGCCAGCAGCGACAGGGGGGTCGCAGATACGCAGTATTTT. It is translated as CASSDRGVADTQYF.